This T cell receptor beta chain was documented in a study of shared T cell receptors in the human thymus. J lost 3 bases, V lost 2 bases, and 6 bases had no gene match. The CDR3 sequence is 15 residues long. Germline V gene lookup returns CDR1 GTSNPN and CDR2 SVGIG (reference sequence). Data came from immunoSEQ multiplex PCR; TCRdb stores just in-frame clones and leaves some out. The data contain 500,000 to 750,000 clones, roughly 90% of them singletons. The same data also contributed to another study, on human thymus T cells.

The clonotype comes from a boy younger than two with a congenital heart defect. Sequenced: thymocytes. The chain employs TRBV30 and TRBJ1-3; 8 nucleotides match TRBD1. CDR3: CAWSTRQGNGNTIYF. The CDR3, as DNA: TGTGCCTGGAGTACAAGACAGGGGAATGGAAACACCATATATTTT.